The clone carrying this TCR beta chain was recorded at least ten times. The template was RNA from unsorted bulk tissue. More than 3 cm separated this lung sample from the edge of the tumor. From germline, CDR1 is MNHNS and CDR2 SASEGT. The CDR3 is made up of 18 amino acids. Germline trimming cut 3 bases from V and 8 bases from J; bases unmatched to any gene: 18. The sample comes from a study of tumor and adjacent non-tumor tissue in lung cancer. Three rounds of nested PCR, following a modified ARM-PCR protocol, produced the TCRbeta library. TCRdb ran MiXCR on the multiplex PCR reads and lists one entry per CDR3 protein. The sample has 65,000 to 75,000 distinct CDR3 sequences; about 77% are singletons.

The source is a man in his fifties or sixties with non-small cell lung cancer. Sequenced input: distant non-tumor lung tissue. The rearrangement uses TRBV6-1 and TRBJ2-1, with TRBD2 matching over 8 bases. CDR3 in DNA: TGTGCCAGCAGTGATTACCCAGGACTAGCTGCAAGTATGGATGAGCAGTTCTTC. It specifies CASSDYPGLAASMDEQFF.